This is a list of T cell receptor beta chains from one sample in a study of blood T cell repertoires in COVID-19. Libraries were prepared by immunoSEQ multiplex PCR; TCRdb keeps only in-frame clonotypes and omits some of them. The sample yields about 390,000 clones, around 87% seen once. Sequencing was done on a sample of peripheral blood. The receptors shown here come from a woman aged 55-70 years with COVID-19, enrolled during active disease. Each CDR3 is given with its conserved first and last residue. D genes are given only for firm matches. Where a row states a size, it is once, few, many or the class of an expanded clone; other rows omit it.

CASSDRVVRYTF,TGTGCCAGCAGCGACAGGGTCGTTCGCTACACCTTC,TRBJ1-2,TRBD1,-,TRBV28
CASSVRQNNSPLHF,TGTGCCAGCAGCGTTCGACAGAATAATTCACCCCTCCACTTT,TRBJ1-6,-,few,TRBV9
CASSLDGSNQPQHF,TGCGCCAGCAGCTTGGACGGGAGCAATCAGCCCCAGCATTTT,TRBJ1-5,-,-,TRBV5-1
CASTSTLDTQYF,TGCGCCAGCACCTCTACGTTAGATACGCAGTATTTT,TRBJ2-3,-,-,TRBV10-2
CASSVPGQGITGELFF,TGCGCCAGCAGCGTCCCGGGACAGGGGATTACCGGGGAGCTGTTTTTT,TRBJ2-2,TRBD1,-,TRBV5-1
CASSLRGLAEPTGELFF,TGTGCCAGCAGCTTAAGAGGACTAGCGGAGCCGACCGGGGAGCTGTTTTTT,TRBJ2-2,TRBD2,-,TRBV7-3
CASSTDRLAGAPPSYNEQFF,TGTGCCAGCAGTACCGACCGACTAGCGGGGGCACCCCCGTCCTACAATGAGCAGTTCTTC,TRBJ2-1,TRBD2,-,TRBV28
CASSSLLAGVPKETQYF,TGCGCCAGCAGCTCCCTACTAGCGGGGGTACCAAAAGAGACCCAGTACTTC,TRBJ2-5,TRBD2,-,TRBV5-1
CASSYGGGEAFF,TGTGCCAGCAGTTACGGAGGGGGCGAGGCTTTCTTT,TRBJ1-1,TRBD1,-,TRBV6-5
CASGLGGSYEQYF,TGTGCCAGCGGGCTCGGGGGCTCCTACGAGCAGTACTTC,TRBJ2-7,-,-,TRBV28
CASSPLAGTGGGNTEAFF,TGTGCCAGCAGCCCCTTAGCCGGGACAGGGGGAGGGAACACTGAAGCTTTCTTT,TRBJ1-1,TRBD1,-,TRBV3-1/TRBV3-2
CASSARQGDEQFF,TGTGCCAGCAGTGCCCGACAGGGGGATGAGCAGTTCTTC,TRBJ2-1,TRBD1,-,TRBV2
CASRYGTGYGYTF,TGTGCCAGCAGATACGGGACAGGTTATGGCTACACCTTC,TRBJ1-2,TRBD1,-,TRBV28
CASSEPGQGAGRLTDTQYF,TGTGCCAGCAGTGAACCCGGACAGGGGGCTGGGAGATTGACAGATACGCAGTATTTT,TRBJ2-3,TRBD1,-,TRBV2
CASSPQNQGNSPLHF,TGTGCCAGCTCACCCCAAAATCAGGGAAATTCACCCCTCCACTTT,TRBJ1-6,-,-,TRBV18
CASSPDMGNQPQHF,TGTGCCAGCAGCCCTGACATGGGCAATCAGCCCCAGCATTTT,TRBJ1-5,-,few,TRBV16
CASSVRVGTRNEQFF,TGTGCCAGCAGCGTGAGGGTAGGGACTCGGAATGAGCAGTTCTTC,TRBJ2-1,-,once,TRBV9
CASSAAGGANEQYF,TGTGCCAGCTCAGCCGCAGGGGGCGCGAACGAGCAGTACTTC,TRBJ2-7,TRBD1,-,TRBV18
CASRRQGVNTEAFF,TGTGCCAGCAGACGACAGGGGGTTAACACTGAAGCTTTCTTT,TRBJ1-1,TRBD1,once,TRBV3-1/TRBV3-2
CASSLNPSGGPRAYEQYF,TGTGCCAGCAGTTTAAATCCTAGCGGGGGACCGAGAGCCTACGAGCAGTACTTC,TRBJ2-7,TRBD2,-,TRBV28
CASRRLAGETQYF,TGTGCCAGCCGGAGACTAGCGGGGGAGACCCAGTACTTC,TRBJ2-5,TRBD2,once,TRBV3-1/TRBV3-2
CSVRTGFNEKLFF,TGCAGCGTTCGGACAGGGTTTAATGAAAAACTGTTTTTT,TRBJ1-4,TRBD1,-,TRBV29-1
CASSLRQGKGYTF,TGTGCCAGCAGCCTCCGACAAGGAAAAGGCTACACCTTC,TRBJ1-2,-,-,TRBV7-9
CASSKRLDRASYEQYF,TGTGCCAGTAGTAAGAGGTTGGACAGGGCCTCCTACGAGCAGTACTTC,TRBJ2-7,TRBD1,-,TRBV19
CASSSFVETPQYF,TGTGCCAGCAGCTCTTTTGTGGAGACCCCCCAGTACTTC,TRBJ2-5,-,once,TRBV7-2
CASSLGDRGESPLHF,TGCGCCAGCAGCTTGGGGGACAGGGGGGAGTCACCCCTCCACTTT,TRBJ1-6,TRBD1,-,TRBV5-1
CASSFLSGTNSYEQYF,TGTGCCAGCAGCTTCCTCTCCGGGACAAACTCCTACGAGCAGTACTTC,TRBJ2-7,-,-,TRBV7-6
CASSQAGLRNQPQHF,TGTGCCAGCAGCCAGGCGGGTTTGCGCAATCAGCCCCAGCATTTT,TRBJ1-5,-,-,TRBV6-5
CASSRFAGTDTSNYGYTF,TGCGCCAGCAGCCGATTTGCCGGGACAGATACCTCTAACTATGGCTACACCTTC,TRBJ1-2,TRBD1,-,TRBV5-1
CASSGGQVRYGYTF,TGTGCCAGCAGCGGTGGACAGGTCCGGTATGGCTACACCTTC,TRBJ1-2,TRBD1,-,TRBV11-2